Presented here are 24 T cell receptor beta chains from one specimen sequenced in a study of blood T cell repertoires in COVID-19. Repertoires were generated with immunoSEQ multiplex PCR, while TCRdb's copy carries only in-frame clones and drops some. The table shows more than 45,000 clones, with about 86% occurring only once. Specimen: peripheral blood. The receptors stem from a man older than 75 with COVID-19, enrolled during active disease.

The gene calls are TRBV9 and TRBJ1-3; unclear D gene. The CDR3 covers 13 residues. From germline, CDR1 is SGDLS and CDR2 YYNGEE. Trimming pared 2 bases from V and 4 bases from J, leaving 7 bases between. The CDR3, as DNA: TGTGCCAGCAGCGTCGTACTCGGAAACACCATATATTTT. Its translation is CASSVVLGNTIYF. The whole variable domain, remainder taken from reference TRBV9 and TRBJ1-3, is DSGVTQTPKHLITATGQRVTLRCSPRSGDLSVYWYQQSLDQGLQFLIQYYNGEERAKGNILERFSAQQFPDLHSELNLSSLELGDSALYFCASSVVLGNTIYFGEGSWLTVV.

The chain employs TRBV5-1 and TRBJ1-1; TRBD1 matches at 7 bases. This CDR3 region has 14 residues. Germline V lookup: CDR1 SGHRS, CDR2 YFSETQ. Trimming removed 0 bases from V and 6 bases from J; junction bases left unmatched: 5. CDR3: CASSLDRGGSEAFF. Written as DNA, the CDR3 is TGCGCCAGCAGCTTGGACAGGGGTGGCTCTGAAGCTTTCTTT.

This chain links TRBV28 with TRBJ1-2, with 9 bases that match TRBD1. Germline CDR1 MDHEN, CDR2 SYDVKM. With V trimmed by 4 bases and J by 4 bases, 10 bases remained unmatched. The CDR3 has 16 amino acids. CDR3 sequence: CASSSPTGGRVYGYTF. The CDR3 DNA reads as TGTGCCAGCAGTTCGCCCACAGGGGGCAGGGTCTATGGCTACACCTTC.

This clone is labeled medium-sized (0.01 to 0.1%). The chain is built from TRBV4-3 and TRBJ1-1, with a tentative D call TRBD1 (5 bases). Germline CDR1 and CDR2: LGHNA and YSLEER. With 0 bases removed from V and 5 bases from J, the gap between germline ends came to 10 bases. The CDR3 consists of 14 residues. The CDR3 loop is CASSQDAGGTEAFF. Here the CDR3 DNA reads TGCGCCAGCAGCCAAGATGCGGGGGGGACTGAAGCTTTCTTT.

V is TRBV3-1 (or the pseudogene TRBV3-2) and J is TRBJ1-1, with TRBD1 matching over 7 bases. Unmatched junction bases numbered 7, after V lost 5 bases and J lost 1 base. Germline V gene lookup returns CDR1 LGHDT and CDR2 YNNKEL (reference sequence). The CDR3 has 15 residues. The CDR3 loop reads CASSSNQGGNTEAFF. CDR3 nucleotide sequence: TGTGCCAGCAGCTCCAACCAGGGGGGGAACACTGAAGCTTTCTTT.

The sample holds a few counts of this clone. The CDR3 sequence is CASSISAGNEKLFF. DNA for the CDR3: TGTGCCAGCAGCATTTCAGCGGGTAATGAAAAACTGTTTTTT. The genes are TRBV9 and TRBJ1-4; D call uncertain. The germline gives CDR1 SGDLS, CDR2 YYNGEE. The ends were cut back, 4 bases at V and 4 bases at J, with 11 bases in the middle. The CDR3 loop spans 14 amino acids.

The chain employs TRBV5-1 and TRBJ1-4, with 10 bases identical to TRBD1. Trimming at V came to 5 bases and at J to 4 bases, leaving 14 bases not matched to a gene. Germline values: CDR1 SGHRS, CDR2 YFSETQ. The length of the CDR3 is 18 residues. CDR3 sequence: CASRPSGTGVGVNEKLFF. In nucleotides, the CDR3 is TGCGCCAGCAGACCTTCCGGGACAGGGGTGGGGGTTAATGAAAAACTGTTTTTT. Full variable domain (missing parts from reference TRBV5-1 and TRBJ1-4): KAGVTQTPRYLIKTRGQQVTLSCSPISGHRSVSWYQQTPGQGLQFLFEYFSETQRNKGNFPGRFSGRQFSNSRSEMNVSTLELGDSALYLCASRPSGTGVGVNEKLFFGSGTQLSVL.

This clone was found a few times. V gene TRBV5-1 combines with J gene TRBJ1-1; 7 nucleotides agree with TRBD1. Germline trimming cut 3 bases from V and 4 bases from J; bases unmatched to any gene: 6. This CDR3 contains 14 residues. Germline V gives CDR1 SGHRS, CDR2 YFSETQ. The CDR3 DNA reads TGCGCCAGCAGCTCAGGGGGTACTAGCACTGAAGCTTTCTTT. Its protein product is CASSSGGTSTEAFF.

The rearrangement joins TRBV19 to TRBJ1-5; possible D gene TRBD1, 6 bases. Trimming pared 3 bases from V and 7 bases from J, leaving 19 bases between. The CDR3 sequence is 16 residues long. CDR1 LNHDA and CDR2 SQIVND come from the germline V gene (reference sequence). As DNA, the CDR3 is TGTGCCAGTAGTATCCAAATGGCCAGGGGAGGGCAGCCCCAGCATTTT. Translation: CASSIQMARGGQPQHF.

The rearrangement joins TRBV13 to TRBJ1-2; 8 positions match TRBD1. This CDR3 spans 13 amino acids. Germline V gene lookup returns CDR1 PRHDT and CDR2 FYEKMQ (reference sequence). The V and J ends lost 5 bases and 3 bases, in that order; junction bases with no gene match: 2. CDR3 DNA: TGTGCCAGCAGCATGGACAGGGACTATGGCTACACCTTC. Translating gives CASSMDRDYGYTF.

V and J are TRBV28 and TRBJ1-6, with D possibly TRBD1 on 6 matching bases. Germline V gene data show CDR1 as MDHEN and CDR2 as SYDVKM. The CDR3 runs 13 residues. V lost 10 bases to trimming and J lost 5 bases, with 12 bases between them. Written as DNA, the CDR3 is TGTGCCACCGGGGGGGCCCATAATTCACCCCTCCACTTT. It codes for CATGGAHNSPLHF.

The chain employs TRBV15 and TRBJ1-2; the match to TRBD1 covers 7 bases. J lost 1 base, V lost 3 bases, and 11 bases had no gene match. Germline CDR1 and CDR2: LNHNV and YYDKDF (reference sequence). The CDR3 length is 17 residues. The DNA of the CDR3 is TGTGCCACCAGCAGCGGAGGGGCGGGACAGAATAACTATGGCTACACCTTC. Amino acid sequence: CATSSGGAGQNNYGYTF.

The V call is TRBV9, the J call TRBJ2-2; TRBD2 matches at 7 bases. The CDR3 loop spans 16 amino acids. Per the germline V gene, CDR1 is SGDLS and CDR2 is YYNGEE. After removal of 0 bases from V and 2 bases from J, the junction contained 4 bases not matched to a gene. DNA for the CDR3: TGTGCCAGCAGCGTAGGAGGCGGGGGAAACACCGGGGAGCTGTTTTTT. Translation gives CASSVGGGGNTGELFF.

CDR3 residues: CASSLQGSDTEAFF. The CDR3 nucleotides are TGTGCCAGCAGCTTACAGGGGTCGGACACTGAAGCTTTCTTT. V usage is TRBV7-9 and J usage is TRBJ1-1, with D possibly being TRBD1 (6 bases). Germline V CDR1 and CDR2: SEHNR, FQNEAQ (reference sequence). This CDR3 region has 14 residues. The V end lost 2 bases, the J end lost 3 bases, and 10 bases lay between the germline ends.

The chain joins TRBV29-1 to TRBJ2-3, with 7 bases matching TRBD2. Germline CDR1 is SQVTM and CDR2 is ANQGSEA. Trimming cost V 8 bases and J 3 bases; bases outside gene matches: 17. The CDR3 is 16 amino acids. DNA for the CDR3: TGCAGCACCAAGGAACCGCAGGTCGGGGGGACAGATACGCAGTATTTT. It specifies CSTKEPQVGGTDTQYF.

The chain links TRBV7-2 to TRBJ2-1; unclear D gene. This CDR3 is 13 amino acids long. Germline values: CDR1 SGHTA, CDR2 FQGNSA. The V end was cut by 0 bases, the J end by 7 bases, with 7 bases between. The CDR3 DNA reads TGTGCCAGCAGCTTAGCTGCGCTAAATGAGCAGTTCTTC. Translation gives CASSLAALNEQFF.

This clone was recorded a few times. The V and J genes are TRBV28 and TRBJ1-5, with D unclear. Trimming took 5 bases from V and 9 from J, leaving 14 bases between them. From germline, CDR1 is MDHEN and CDR2 SYDVKM. The CDR3 sequence is 13 residues long. The CDR3 sequence is CASSLTIPSPQHF. The CDR3 DNA is TGTGCCAGCAGTCTCACTATCCCGTCGCCCCAGCATTTT.

This chain uses TRBV19 with TRBJ1-2; the D gene is possibly TRBD1 (5 bases). V lost 5 bases and J lost 4, with 11 bases in between. In germline, CDR1 is LNHDA, CDR2 SQIVND (reference sequence). This CDR3 has 13 amino acids. The CDR3 region is CASSLGLGYGYTF. CDR3 in DNA: TGTGCCAGTAGTCTGGGACTCGGCTATGGCTACACCTTC. The full variable domain, rest sourced from reference TRBV19 and TRBJ1-2, is DGGITQSPKYLFRKEGQNVTLSCEQNLNHDAMYWYRQDPGQGLRLIYYSQIVNDFQKGDIAEGYSVSREKKESFPLTVTSAQKNPTAFYLCASSLGLGYGYTFGSGTRLTVV.

The genes are TRBV2 and TRBJ2-1; D not certain. From germline, CDR1 is SNHLY and CDR2 FYNNEI. The CDR3 has 13 residues. V lost 6 bases, J lost 0 bases, and 6 bases lay in between. CDR3 residues: CASRVSSYNEQFF. Written as DNA, the CDR3 is TGTGCCAGCAGGGTTAGCTCCTACAATGAGCAGTTCTTC.

V and J are TRBV10-3 and TRBJ1-5, with no clear D. With 0 bases removed from V and 6 bases from J, the gap between germline ends came to 12 bases. The CDR3 totals 15 residues. CDR1 and CDR2 (germline): ENHRY, SYGVKD. The CDR3 DNA reads TGTGCCATCAGTGAGTCTATCCAACTTCCTCAGCCCCAGCATTTT. This codes for CAISESIQLPQPQHF.

The gene calls are TRBV27 and TRBJ2-2; 8 bases agree with TRBD2. V gave up 4 bases and J gave up 7 bases; unmatched junction bases: 5. Germline V lookup: CDR1 MNHEY, CDR2 SMNVEV (reference sequence). CDR3 length equals 14 residues. The CDR3 coding sequence is TGTGCCAGCAGTTATGAGCGGGGGTTCGGGGAGCTGTTTTTT. Amino acids: CASSYERGFGELFF.

The rearrangement links TRBV6-5 to TRBJ2-2; D not resolved. Per germline, CDR1 MNHEY and CDR2 SVGAGI. There are 16 residues in the CDR3. V was trimmed by 0 bases and J by 4 bases, leaving 12 bases between them. CDR3 bases: TGTGCCAGCAGTTACTCGAGTAGCCCCAGCACCGGGGAGCTGTTTTTT. It translates to CASSYSSSPSTGELFF.

The chain uses TRBV28 and TRBJ1-5; 8 bases fit TRBD1. The CDR3 extends over 15 amino acids. CDR1 and CDR2 from the germline V gene are MDHEN and SYDVKM. The ends lost 6 bases at V and 6 bases at J; junction bases unmatched: 10. In DNA, the CDR3 is TGTGCCAGCAGCCCTCAACAGGGGGTGGGTCAGCCCCAGCATTTT. It translates to CASSPQQGVGQPQHF.

In its sample, this clone was seen once. The chain links TRBV6-5 to TRBJ2-1; D gene unclear. The CDR3 has 13 residues. CDR1 and CDR2 (germline): MNHEY, SVGAGI. Trimming pared 6 bases from V and 7 bases from J, leaving 13 bases between. DNA of the CDR3: TGTGCCAGCAGGCTAACCCGGAGTAATGAGCAGTTCTTC. Translation: CASRLTRSNEQFF.